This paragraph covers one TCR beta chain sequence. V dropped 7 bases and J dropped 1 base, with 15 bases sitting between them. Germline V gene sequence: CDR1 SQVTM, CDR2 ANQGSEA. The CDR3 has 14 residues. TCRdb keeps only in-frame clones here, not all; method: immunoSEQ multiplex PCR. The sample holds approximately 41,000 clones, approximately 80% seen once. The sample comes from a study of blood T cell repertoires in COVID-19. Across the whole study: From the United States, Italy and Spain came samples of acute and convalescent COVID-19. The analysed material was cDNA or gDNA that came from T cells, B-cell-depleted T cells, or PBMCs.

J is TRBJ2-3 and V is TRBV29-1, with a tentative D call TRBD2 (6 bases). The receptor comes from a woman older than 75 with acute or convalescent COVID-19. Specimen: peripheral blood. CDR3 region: CSGGGGVGTDTQYF. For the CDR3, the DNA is TGCAGCGGAGGAGGCGGGGTAGGCACAGATACGCAGTATTTT.